This entry concerns a single T cell receptor beta chain. Here immunoSEQ multiplex PCR was the method, and the copy in TCRdb shows in-frame clones only, minus some. The sample has approximately 100,000 clones, over 90% seen once. V lost 1 base, J lost 3 bases, and 3 bases stayed unmatched. Germline loops: CDR1 SGHVS, CDR2 FNYEAQ. This CDR3 region has 17 residues. The data belong to a study of siplizumab effects on memory and regulatory T cells. Material: Tregs sorted from blood. The receptor was isolated from a human donor in good health. The gene calls are TRBV7-6 and TRBJ2-5; 15 bases fit TRBD2. CDR3 DNA sequence: TGTGCCAGCAGCTTAGAGGGACTAGCGGGGGGTAAAGAGACCCAGTACTTC. It codes for CASSLEGLAGGKETQYF.